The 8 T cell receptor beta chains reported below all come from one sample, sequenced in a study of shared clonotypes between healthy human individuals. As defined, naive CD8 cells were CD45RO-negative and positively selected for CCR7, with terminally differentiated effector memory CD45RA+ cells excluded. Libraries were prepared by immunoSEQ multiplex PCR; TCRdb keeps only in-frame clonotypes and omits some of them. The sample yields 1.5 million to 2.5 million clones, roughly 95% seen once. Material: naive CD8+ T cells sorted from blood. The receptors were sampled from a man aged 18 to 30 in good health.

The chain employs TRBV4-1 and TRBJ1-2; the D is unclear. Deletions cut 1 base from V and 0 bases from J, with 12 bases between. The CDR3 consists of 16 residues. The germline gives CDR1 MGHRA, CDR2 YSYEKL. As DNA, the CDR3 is TGCGCCAGCAGCCAAGGATGGAGAGCAGCTAACTATGGCTACACCTTC. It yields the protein CASSQGWRAANYGYTF.

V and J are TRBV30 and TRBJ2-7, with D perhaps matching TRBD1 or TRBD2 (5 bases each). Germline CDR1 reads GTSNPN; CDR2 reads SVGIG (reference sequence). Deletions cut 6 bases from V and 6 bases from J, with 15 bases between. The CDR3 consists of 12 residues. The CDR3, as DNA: TGTGCCTGTCTGGGACCGTCGGTCGAGCAGTACTTC. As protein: CACLGPSVEQYF.

The CDR3 sequence: CASSYRLSGNEQFF. CDR3 sequence (DNA): TGTGCCAGCAGTTATAGGTTGTCGGGGAATGAGCAGTTCTTC. V is TRBV6-5 and J is TRBJ2-1; tentative D call: TRBD2 (5 bases). CDR1 is MNHEY and CDR2 is SVGAGI in the germline V gene. Trimming took 3 bases from V and 7 from J, leaving 13 bases between them. The CDR3 totals 14 residues.

The CDR3 DNA reads as TGTGCCAGCAGCTCAGGCCGAGGGCCTGAGCAGTTCTTC. Translated: CASSSGRGPEQFF. This chain links TRBV13 with TRBJ2-1; maybe TRBD2 (5 bases). Deletions cut 4 bases from V and 9 bases from J, with 13 bases between. The CDR3 runs to 13 residues. The germline V gene encodes CDR1 PRHDT and CDR2 FYEKMQ (reference sequence).

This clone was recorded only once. CDR3 DNA: TGCGCCAGCAGCCAGGGACTAGCGGGCATCCAAGAGACCCAGTACTTC. Amino acids: CASSQGLAGIQETQYF. V and J are TRBV4-1 and TRBJ2-5; 12 bases map to TRBD2. The CDR3 sequence is 16 residues long. The germline gives CDR1 MGHRA, CDR2 YSYEKL. V was clipped by 3 bases and J by 1 base; unmatched bases: 3.

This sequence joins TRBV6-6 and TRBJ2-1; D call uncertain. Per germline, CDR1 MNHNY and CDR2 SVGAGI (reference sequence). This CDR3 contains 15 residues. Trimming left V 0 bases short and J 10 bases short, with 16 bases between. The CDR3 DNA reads TGTGCCAGCAGTTACTCGCCCCTGGACGACGGGGAGCAGTTCTTC. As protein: CASSYSPLDDGEQFF.

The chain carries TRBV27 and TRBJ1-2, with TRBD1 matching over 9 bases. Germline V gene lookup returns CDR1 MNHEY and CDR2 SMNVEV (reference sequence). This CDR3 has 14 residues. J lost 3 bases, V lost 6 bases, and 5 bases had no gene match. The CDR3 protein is CASSPTGGHYGYTF. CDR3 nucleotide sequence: TGTGCCAGCAGCCCCACAGGGGGCCACTATGGCTACACCTTC.

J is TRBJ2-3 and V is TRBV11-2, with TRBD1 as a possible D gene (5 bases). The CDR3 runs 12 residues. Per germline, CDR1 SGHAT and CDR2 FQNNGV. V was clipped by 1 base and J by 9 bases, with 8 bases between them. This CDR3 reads CASSLGGATQYF. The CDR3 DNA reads TGTGCCAGCAGCTTAGGGGGCGCGACGCAGTATTTT.